Below, 24 T cell receptor beta chains from the same sample are listed, as sequenced in a study of cytomegalovirus exposure and HLA in healthy donors. Primers: 60 Vbeta forward and 13 Jbeta reverse. Libraries were prepared by immunoSEQ multiplex PCR; TCRdb keeps only in-frame clonotypes and omits some of them. The table records 100,000 to 150,000 clones, roughly 82% of them present only once. Input material: PBMCs. The source is a woman aged 55-70 years in good health and CMV-seropositive.

This clone has only a few counts. The chain couples TRBV10-3 to TRBJ1-1; D ambiguous. CDR1 and CDR2 (germline): ENHRY, SYGVKD. The CDR3 runs 13 residues. V was shortened by 3 bases and J by 3 bases, with 8 bases between the two germline ends. CDR3 loop: CAISDREDTEAFF. The CDR3 DNA follows: TGTGCCATCAGTGACCGGGAGGACACTGAAGCTTTCTTT.

Notes on this clone: The junction departs from the called germline gene at one end, perhaps through a read error. V gene TRBV27 combines with J gene TRBJ1-5, with D unclear. The CDR3 is 14 residues long. Germline-derived CDR1 and CDR2 are MNHEY and SMNVEV (reference sequence). The CDR3 region is CASSPTRSTQPQHF. CDR3 bases: TGTGCCAGCAGTCCCACAAGGAGCACTCAGCCCCAGCATTTT.

The chain is built from TRBV2 and TRBJ2-7; 11 nucleotides agree with TRBD1. V lost 7 bases to trimming and J lost 2 bases; unmatched junction nucleotides: 7. CDR1 SNHLY and CDR2 FYNNEI come from the germline V gene. The CDR3 sequence is 15 residues long. The CDR3, as DNA: TGTGCCAGCACCGAGAGGGGACAGGGGGCCTACGAGCAGTACTTC. Translating it yields CASTERGQGAYEQYF.

The gene calls are TRBV2 and TRBJ2-7; D is possibly TRBD2 (5 bases). The CDR3 totals 12 residues. CDR1 is SNHLY, CDR2 FYNNEI, per germline. V was pared by 8 bases and J by 3 bases, with 11 bases between. The CDR3 loop is CASLDGNYEQYF. The CDR3 region has the DNA TGTGCCAGCCTGGACGGGAACTACGAGCAGTACTTC. The full variable domain, rest sourced from reference TRBV2 and TRBJ2-7, is EPEVTQTPSHQVTQMGQEVILRCVPISNHLYFYWYRQILGQKVEFLVSFYNNEISEKSEIFDDQFSVERPDGSNFTLKIRSTKLEDSAMYFCASLDGNYEQYFGPGTRLTVT.

The chain combines TRBV7-2 with TRBJ1-1; D is ambiguous. This CDR3 has 12 residues. V dropped 2 bases and J dropped 8 bases, with 9 bases sitting between them. Germline CDR1 and CDR2: SGHTA and FQGNSA. The CDR3 is CASSLRSGEAFF. CDR3 nucleotide sequence: TGTGCCAGCAGCTTACGGAGTGGCGAAGCTTTCTTT.

The chain recombines TRBV7-2 with TRBJ2-7; 8 nucleotides align to TRBD2. The CDR3 contains 15 residues. Germline V CDR1 and CDR2: SGHTA, FQGNSA. With 4 bases clipped from V and 5 bases from J, the junction kept 10 bases outside the gene matches. The CDR3 nucleotides read TGTGCCAGCAGCTCAGACGGGGGGGCCTGGCACGAGCAGTACTTC. This encodes CASSSDGGAWHEQYF. Complete variable domain (other parts from reference TRBV7-2 and TRBJ2-7): GAGVSQSPSNKVTEKGKDVELRCDPISGHTALYWYRQSLGQGLEFLIYFQGNSAPDKSGLPSDRFSAERTGGSVSTLTIQRTQQEDSAVYLCASSSDGGAWHEQYFGPGTRLTVT.

This clone was seen once. This rearrangement joins TRBV19 to TRBJ1-2; 9 bases are shared with TRBD1. The germline gives CDR1 LNHDA, CDR2 SQIVND (reference sequence). The CDR3 extends over 15 amino acids. Trimming at V came to 4 bases and at J to 1 base, leaving 4 bases not matched to a gene. CDR3 in amino acids: CASSTPGQGNYGYTF. CDR3 DNA: TGTGCCAGTAGTACCCCGGGACAGGGTAACTATGGCTACACCTTC.

The chain recombines TRBV6-5 with TRBJ1-1; D not certain. Deletions cut 8 bases from V and 0 bases from J, with 10 bases between. Germline values: CDR1 MNHEY, CDR2 SVGAGI. The CDR3 sequence is 13 residues long. In nucleotides, the CDR3 is TGTGCCAGCCTTCTAGCGATGAACACTGAAGCTTTCTTT. Residues: CASLLAMNTEAFF.

This chain links TRBV5-1 with TRBJ2-1; 12 nucleotides match TRBD2. The V gene end was trimmed by 4 bases and the J gene end by 0 bases; junction bases not matched to a gene: 2. CDR3 size: 16 residues. Germline values: CDR1 SGHRS, CDR2 YFSETQ. The CDR3 nucleotides read TGCGCCAGCAGCCTGACTAGCGGGGGCTCCTACAATGAGCAGTTCTTC. Translating it yields CASSLTSGGSYNEQFF.

The chain recombines TRBV5-8 with TRBJ1-1; no clear D gene. The CDR3 spans 16 residues. Trimming pared 0 bases from V and 2 bases from J, leaving 14 bases between. Germline values: CDR1 SGHTS, CDR2 YDEGEE. The CDR3 DNA sequence: TGTGCCAGCAGCTTGGGGGTAGTAGCTATCAACACTGAAGCTTTCTTT. It translates to CASSLGVVAINTEAFF. Full variable domain (remainder filled in from reference TRBV5-8 and TRBJ1-1): EAGVTQSPTHLIKTRGQQATLRCSPISGHTSVYWYQQALGLGLQFLLWYDEGEERNRGNFPPRFSGRQFPNYSSELNVNALELEDSALYLCASSLGVVAINTEAFFGQGTRLTVV.

The chain is built from TRBV19 and TRBJ1-2; 8 bases match TRBD1. CDR1 is LNHDA, CDR2 SQIVND, per germline (reference sequence). Trimming took 3 bases from V and 4 from J; bases not matched to a gene: 1. The CDR3 contains 13 residues. The CDR3 nucleotides read TGTGCCAGTAGTATTGACAGGGGCTATGGCTACACCTTC. Its translation: CASSIDRGYGYTF.

The chain links TRBV6-1 to TRBJ2-2, with D perhaps matching TRBD2 (7 bases). Germline CDR1 and CDR2: MNHNS and SASEGT. V lost 7 bases and J lost 11, with 17 bases in between. This CDR3 contains 13 residues. CDR3 coding DNA: TGTGCCAGCACTATAACTACGGGGGGCGAGCTGTTTTTT. As protein: CASTITTGGELFF.

This rearrangement joins TRBV10-3 to TRBJ1-1; D remains ambiguous. This CDR3 has 14 residues. Trimming removed 5 bases from V and 0 bases from J, with 10 bases in between. Germline CDR1 and CDR2: ENHRY and SYGVKD. CDR3 nucleotides: TGTGCCATCAGTCGAGGAAACATGAACACTGAAGCTTTCTTT. Its translation is CAISRGNMNTEAFF.

The sample holds a few counts of this clone. The chain uses TRBV15 and TRBJ2-1; TRBD1 aligns across 8 bases. The germline CDR1 and CDR2 sequences are LNHNV and YYDKDF (reference sequence). The length of the CDR3 is 16 residues. V lost 5 bases and J lost 2; bases outside the gene matches: 8. The CDR3 sequence is CATSPQGVPPYNEQFF. In DNA, the CDR3 is TGTGCCACCAGCCCACAGGGGGTGCCCCCCTACAATGAGCAGTTCTTC.

For this clone: The junction and the germline gene differ at one end; a read error may be behind it. The chain links TRBV6-5 to TRBJ2-3; the match to TRBD2 covers 12 bases. Per the germline V gene, CDR1 is MNHEY and CDR2 is SVGAGI. This CDR3 is built from 15 residues. This CDR3 reads CAGRLAGAGTDTQYF. The CDR3 DNA reads as TGTGCCGGCAGACTAGCGGGGGCGGGCACAGATACGCAGTATTTT.

V is TRBV2 and J is TRBJ1-4; 10 nucleotides match TRBD1. There are 16 residues in the CDR3. V lost 5 bases and J lost 5; bases outside the gene matches: 8. Germline V lookup: CDR1 SNHLY, CDR2 FYNNEI. The CDR3 DNA follows: TGTGCCAGCAGTTTGGGACAGGGGATAGTAAATGAAAAACTGTTTTTT. Protein: CASSLGQGIVNEKLFF.

The genes are TRBV6-5 and TRBJ1-6; no reliable D call. V lost 3 bases and J lost 3, with 6 bases in between. The length of the CDR3 is 14 residues. The germline CDR1 and CDR2 sequences are MNHEY and SVGAGI. Written as DNA, the CDR3 is TGTGCCAGCAGTTATTCCGGCTATAATTCACCCCTCCACTTT. Its translation: CASSYSGYNSPLHF.

The gene calls are TRBV11-2 and TRBJ2-7; 7 bases fit TRBD2. V shed 5 bases and J 0 bases; nucleotides not matched to a gene: 10. This CDR3 spans 16 amino acids. Germline CDR1 and CDR2: SGHAT and FQNNGV. CDR3 coding DNA: TGTGCCAGCAGCAATCGAGCTTGGGACTACTCCTACGAGCAGTACTTC. Amino acids: CASSNRAWDYSYEQYF.

The gene calls are TRBV5-1 and TRBJ2-5; TRBD2 agrees at 7 bases. CDR3 length: 15 amino acids. Looked up from germline, CDR1 is SGHRS and CDR2 is YFSETQ. Trimming removed 4 bases from V and 1 base from J; junction bases left unmatched: 7. The CDR3 here is CASSLQSSGQETQYF. CDR3 DNA: TGCGCCAGCAGCCTACAGTCTAGCGGCCAAGAGACCCAGTACTTC.

J is TRBJ2-1 and V is TRBV6-1; no clear D. Germline V gives CDR1 MNHNS, CDR2 SASEGT. The CDR3 runs to 15 residues. V lost 2 bases to trimming and J lost 5 bases, with 13 bases between them. The CDR3 is CASSEFTTLDNEQFF. CDR3 DNA sequence: TGTGCCAGCAGTGAATTCACTACCCTTGACAATGAGCAGTTCTTC.

V usage is TRBV16 and J usage is TRBJ2-1; 8 bases map to TRBD2. CDR3 length: 16 amino acids. Losses at the gene ends were 2 bases for V and 6 bases for J; bases not matched to a gene: 9. Per germline, CDR1 KGHSY and CDR2 FQNENV. The CDR3 DNA follows: TGTGCCAGCAGCCAAGGAGCGGGAGTCGAAGGCAATGAGCAGTTCTTC. It specifies CASSQGAGVEGNEQFF.

This clone has only a few counts. This chain joins TRBV5-4 and TRBJ1-1; 9 bases map to TRBD1. This CDR3 has 14 residues. Germline lookup yields CDR1 SGHNT and CDR2 YYREEE (reference sequence). Trimming removed 4 bases from V and 6 bases from J; junction bases left unmatched: 7. The chain's CDR3 is CASSIDRGRAEAFF. The CDR3 DNA reads as TGTGCCAGCAGCATCGACAGGGGGAGAGCTGAAGCTTTCTTT.

The genes are TRBV5-7 and TRBJ1-5; TRBD1 matches at 8 bases. TRBV5-7 is assigned to the ORF class and has an uncertain function. With 4 bases clipped from V and 7 bases from J, the junction kept 13 bases outside the gene matches. CDR3 size: 16 residues. CDR3 bases: TGTGCCAGCAGCCTGATGACAGGGGCATGCGGGCAGCCCCAGCATTTT. This sequence encodes CASSLMTGACGQPQHF.

The CDR3 DNA follows: TGCGCCAGCAGCTTTGGCAGGGCTGGGGCCAACGTCCTGACTTTC. The encoded protein is CASSFGRAGANVLTF. V gene TRBV5-1 combines with J gene TRBJ2-6, with a possible D match to TRBD1 (5 bases). V was cut by 2 bases and J by 2 bases, with 8 bases left in between. The V gene's germline CDR1 is SGHRS and CDR2 YFSETQ. CDR3 length: 15 residues.